Shown below are 2 T cell receptor beta chains from a single sample sequenced in a study of T cell repertoires in ileal Crohn's disease. TCRdb's copy holds only in-frame clones and misses some; the assay was immunoSEQ multiplex PCR. The table includes about 5,700 clones, roughly 76% detected once. The sequencing input was ileal tissue. The receptor set was obtained from an adult with Crohn's disease.

The J gene is TRBJ2-1, the V gene TRBV2; 7 positions agree with TRBD2. Germline loops: CDR1 SNHLY, CDR2 FYNNEI. J was trimmed by 7 bases and V by 6 bases; bases with no gene match: 9. This CDR3 region has 14 residues. CDR3 in DNA: TGTGCCAGCAGGGGGTTCGTGGGGGGGAATGAGCAGTTCTTC. Amino acids: CASRGFVGGNEQFF. Full variable domain (remainder filled in from reference TRBV2 and TRBJ2-1): EPEVTQTPSHQVTQMGQEVILRCVPISNHLYFYWYRQILGQKVEFLVSFYNNEISEKSEIFDDQFSVERPDGSNFTLKIRSTKLEDSAMYFCASRGFVGGNEQFFGPGTRLTVL.

This rearrangement joins TRBV7-2 to TRBJ1-5; D perhaps matches TRBD1 (6 bases). The V end lost 5 bases, the J end lost 6 bases, and 11 bases lay between the germline ends. There are 13 residues in the CDR3. The germline gives CDR1 SGHTA, CDR2 FQGNSA. The CDR3 loop reads CASSRTGSQPQHF. Here the CDR3 DNA reads TGTGCCAGCAGCCGTACAGGGAGTCAGCCCCAGCATTTT.